This T cell receptor beta chain was identified during a study of yellow fever vaccine responses in identical twins (dated by TCRdb to the late 2010s). In the study overall: Focusing on identical twins, the study followed the T cell clones that responded to the vaccine, and did so with precision. Broad study findings and their caveats: According to the authors, the vaccine-induced T cell response in identical twins seemed to be partly convergent and partly specific to each individual.

Library preparation was by RT-PCR. The reads were generated on an Illumina HiSeq 2500. Through fastp at Q25 and MiXCR, TCRdb rebuilt clones from the public reads, retaining in-frame beta chains. Under each unique CDR3 protein, matching rows form one entry showing the most common genes and DNA. For this sample the table gives about 19,000 distinct CDR3 sequences, of which around 72% were detected only once. The ten top clones hold over 2% of the sample. This clonotype appeared once. The antigen this receptor binds is unknown. Per-nucleotide qualities are absent, and no much larger clonotype sits a single base away. A lone read offers only weak evidence. CDR1 and CDR2, looked up from the germline V gene, are SGHAT and FQNNGV. Trimming costs V 5 bases and J 0 bases, and their ends lie 12 bases apart. The CDR3 holds 15 amino acids from the cysteine to the phenylalanine. The CDR3 DNA has 45 bases and is translated from base 1.

The origin of this receptor is a woman between 18 and 29 years old who received the yellow fever vaccine. Donor details come from another sample of the same person, matched by shared clones. The chain was built from TRBV11-2 and TRBJ2-3; TRBD2 is possibly the D segment (6 matching bases). The sequencing here drew on T cells from blood (PBMCs), unsorted or a sorted subset (not recorded which), taken before or after yellow fever vaccination (not recorded which). The nucleotide sequence reads as follows: TGTGCCAGCAGCGGACGGGACTCGAGCACAGATACGCAGTATTTT. It specifies CASSGRDSSTDTQYF.